This T cell receptor beta chain is from a study of blood T cell repertoires in COVID-19. About the study: Material from acute and convalescent COVID-19 was sourced from the United States, Italy and Spain. PBMCs, B-cell-depleted T cells, or T cells provided the cDNA or gDNA that made up the material.

Per the original methods: For nucleated cells, counts were estimated from reference gene primer amplification. Produced via immunoSEQ multiplex PCR; TCRdb's table is partial and in-frame only. V and J calls and clone size are as listed in that table; D and trimming were resolved from the DNA. The sample has 130,000 to 150,000 clones; roughly 87% are singletons. Trimming took off 2 bases at V and 5 bases at J, with 6 bases between the two ends. Germline loops: CDR1 MNHEY, CDR2 SVGEGT. CDR3 length: 13 residues. The source material was peripheral blood. This clonotype originated in a woman aged 45-59 years with acute or convalescent COVID-19. The rearrangement links TRBV6-2 or TRBV6-3 to TRBJ2-2; a weak D match, TRBD2 (5 bases). CDR3 DNA sequence: TGTGCCAGCAGTTACGCGGGTACCGGGGAGCTGTTTTTT. This codes for CASSYAGTGELFF.